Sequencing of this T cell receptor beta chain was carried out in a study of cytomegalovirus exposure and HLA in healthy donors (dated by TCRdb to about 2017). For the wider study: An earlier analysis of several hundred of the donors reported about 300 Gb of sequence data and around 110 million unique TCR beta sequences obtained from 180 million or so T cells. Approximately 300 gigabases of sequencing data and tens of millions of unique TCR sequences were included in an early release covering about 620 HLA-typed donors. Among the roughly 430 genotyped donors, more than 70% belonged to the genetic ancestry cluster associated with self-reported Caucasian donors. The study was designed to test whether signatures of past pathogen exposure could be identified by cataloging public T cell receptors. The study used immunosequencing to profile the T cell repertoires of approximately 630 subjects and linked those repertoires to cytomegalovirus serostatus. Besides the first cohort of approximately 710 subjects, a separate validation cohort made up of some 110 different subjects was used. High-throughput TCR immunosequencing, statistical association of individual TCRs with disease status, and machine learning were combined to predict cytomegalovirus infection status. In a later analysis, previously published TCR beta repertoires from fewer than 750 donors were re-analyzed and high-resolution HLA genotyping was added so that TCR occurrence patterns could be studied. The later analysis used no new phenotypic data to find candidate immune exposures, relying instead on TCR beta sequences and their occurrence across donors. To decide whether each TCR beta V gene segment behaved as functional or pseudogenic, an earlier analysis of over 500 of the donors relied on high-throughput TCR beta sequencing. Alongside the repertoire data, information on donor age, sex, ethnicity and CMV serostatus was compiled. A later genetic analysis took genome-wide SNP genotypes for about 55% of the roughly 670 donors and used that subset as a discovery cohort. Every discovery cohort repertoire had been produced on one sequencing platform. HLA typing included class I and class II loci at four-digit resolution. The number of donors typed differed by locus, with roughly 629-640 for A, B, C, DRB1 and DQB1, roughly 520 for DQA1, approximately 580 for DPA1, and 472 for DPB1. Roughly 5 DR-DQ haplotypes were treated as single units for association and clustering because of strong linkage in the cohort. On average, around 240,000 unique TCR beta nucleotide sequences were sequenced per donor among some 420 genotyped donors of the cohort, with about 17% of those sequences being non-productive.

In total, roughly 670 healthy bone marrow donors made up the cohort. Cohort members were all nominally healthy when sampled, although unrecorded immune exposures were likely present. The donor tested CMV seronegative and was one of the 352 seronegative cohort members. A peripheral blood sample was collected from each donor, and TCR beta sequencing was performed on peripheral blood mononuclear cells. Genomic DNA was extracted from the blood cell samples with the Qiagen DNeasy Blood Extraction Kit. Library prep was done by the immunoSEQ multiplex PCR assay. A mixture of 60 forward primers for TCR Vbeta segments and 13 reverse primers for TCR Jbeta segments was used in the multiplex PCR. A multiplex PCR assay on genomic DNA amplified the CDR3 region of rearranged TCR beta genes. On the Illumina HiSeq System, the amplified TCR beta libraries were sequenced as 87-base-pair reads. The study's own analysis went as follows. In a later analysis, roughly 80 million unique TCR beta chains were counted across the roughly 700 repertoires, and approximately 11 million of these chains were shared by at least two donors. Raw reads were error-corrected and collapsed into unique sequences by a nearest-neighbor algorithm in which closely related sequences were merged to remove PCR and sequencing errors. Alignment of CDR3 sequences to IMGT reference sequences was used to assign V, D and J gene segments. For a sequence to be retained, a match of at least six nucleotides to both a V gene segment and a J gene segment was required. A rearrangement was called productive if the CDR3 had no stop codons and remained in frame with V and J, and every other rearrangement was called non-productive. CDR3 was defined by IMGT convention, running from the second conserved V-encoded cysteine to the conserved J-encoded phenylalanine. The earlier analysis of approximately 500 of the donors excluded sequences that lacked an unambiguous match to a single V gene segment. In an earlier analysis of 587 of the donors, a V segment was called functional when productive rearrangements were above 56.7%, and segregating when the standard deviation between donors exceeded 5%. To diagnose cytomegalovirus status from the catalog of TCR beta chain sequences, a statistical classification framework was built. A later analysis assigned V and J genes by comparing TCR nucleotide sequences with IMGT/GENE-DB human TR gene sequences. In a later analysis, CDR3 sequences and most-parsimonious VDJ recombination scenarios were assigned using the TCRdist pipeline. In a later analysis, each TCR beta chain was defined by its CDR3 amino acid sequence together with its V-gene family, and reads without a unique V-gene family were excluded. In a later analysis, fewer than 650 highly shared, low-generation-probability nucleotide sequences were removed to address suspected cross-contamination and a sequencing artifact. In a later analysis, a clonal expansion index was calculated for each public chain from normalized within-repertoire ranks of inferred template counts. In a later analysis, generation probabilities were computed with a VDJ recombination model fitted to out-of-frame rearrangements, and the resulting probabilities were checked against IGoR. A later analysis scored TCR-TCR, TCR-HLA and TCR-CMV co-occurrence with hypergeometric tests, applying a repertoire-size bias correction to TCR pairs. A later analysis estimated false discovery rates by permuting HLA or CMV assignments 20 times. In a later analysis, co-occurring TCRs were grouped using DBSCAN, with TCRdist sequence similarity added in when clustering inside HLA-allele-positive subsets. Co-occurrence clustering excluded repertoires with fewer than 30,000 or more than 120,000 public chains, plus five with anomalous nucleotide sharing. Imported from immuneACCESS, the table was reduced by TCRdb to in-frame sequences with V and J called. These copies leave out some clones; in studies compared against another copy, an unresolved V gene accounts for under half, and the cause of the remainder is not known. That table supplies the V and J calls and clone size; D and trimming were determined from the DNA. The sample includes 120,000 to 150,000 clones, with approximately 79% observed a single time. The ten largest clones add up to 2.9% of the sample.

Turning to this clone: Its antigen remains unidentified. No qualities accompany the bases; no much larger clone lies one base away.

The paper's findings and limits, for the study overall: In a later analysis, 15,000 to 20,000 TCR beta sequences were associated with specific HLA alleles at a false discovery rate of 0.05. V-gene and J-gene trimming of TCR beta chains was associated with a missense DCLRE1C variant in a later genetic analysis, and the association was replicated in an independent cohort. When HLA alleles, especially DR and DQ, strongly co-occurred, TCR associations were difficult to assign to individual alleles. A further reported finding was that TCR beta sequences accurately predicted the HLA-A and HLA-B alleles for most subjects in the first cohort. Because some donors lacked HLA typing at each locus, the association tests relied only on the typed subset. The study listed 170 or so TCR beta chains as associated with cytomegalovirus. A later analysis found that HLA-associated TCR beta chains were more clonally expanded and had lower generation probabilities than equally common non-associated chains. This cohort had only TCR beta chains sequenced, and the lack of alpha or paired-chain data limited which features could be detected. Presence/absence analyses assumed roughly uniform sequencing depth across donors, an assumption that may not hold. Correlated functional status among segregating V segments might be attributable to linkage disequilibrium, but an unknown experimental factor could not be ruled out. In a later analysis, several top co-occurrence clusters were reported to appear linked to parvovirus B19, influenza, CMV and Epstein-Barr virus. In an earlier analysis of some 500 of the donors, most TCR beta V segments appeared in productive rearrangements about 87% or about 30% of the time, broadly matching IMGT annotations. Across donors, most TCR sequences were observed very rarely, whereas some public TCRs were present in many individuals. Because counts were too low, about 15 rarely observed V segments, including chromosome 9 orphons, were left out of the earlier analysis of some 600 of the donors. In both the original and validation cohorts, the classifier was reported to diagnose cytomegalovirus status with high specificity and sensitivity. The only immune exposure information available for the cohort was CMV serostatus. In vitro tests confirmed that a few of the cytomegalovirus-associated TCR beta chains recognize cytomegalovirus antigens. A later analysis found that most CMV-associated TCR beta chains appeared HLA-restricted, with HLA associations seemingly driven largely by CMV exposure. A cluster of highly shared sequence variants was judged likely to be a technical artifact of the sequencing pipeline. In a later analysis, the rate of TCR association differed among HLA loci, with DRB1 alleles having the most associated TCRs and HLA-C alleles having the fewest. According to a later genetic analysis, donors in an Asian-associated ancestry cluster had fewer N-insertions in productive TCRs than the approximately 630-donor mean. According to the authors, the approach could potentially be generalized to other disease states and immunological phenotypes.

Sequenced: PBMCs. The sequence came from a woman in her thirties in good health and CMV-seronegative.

CDR3 region: CASSFTRQGREQYF. The nucleotide sequence is given as TGTGCCAGCAGCTTCACGAGACAGGGCCGCGAGCAGTACTTC. The receptor chain draws on TRBV11-1 and TRBJ2-7; 7 junctional bases match TRBD1. According to the germline V gene (reference sequence), CDR1 reads SGHAT and CDR2 reads FQDESV. The CDR3 runs 14 residues from the cysteine to the phenylalanine. Only the CDR3 DNA stays, 42 bases, in frame from base 1. From V the trimming removes 3 bases and from J it removes 6 bases, while the gene matches leave 8 bases of the junction unaccounted for.